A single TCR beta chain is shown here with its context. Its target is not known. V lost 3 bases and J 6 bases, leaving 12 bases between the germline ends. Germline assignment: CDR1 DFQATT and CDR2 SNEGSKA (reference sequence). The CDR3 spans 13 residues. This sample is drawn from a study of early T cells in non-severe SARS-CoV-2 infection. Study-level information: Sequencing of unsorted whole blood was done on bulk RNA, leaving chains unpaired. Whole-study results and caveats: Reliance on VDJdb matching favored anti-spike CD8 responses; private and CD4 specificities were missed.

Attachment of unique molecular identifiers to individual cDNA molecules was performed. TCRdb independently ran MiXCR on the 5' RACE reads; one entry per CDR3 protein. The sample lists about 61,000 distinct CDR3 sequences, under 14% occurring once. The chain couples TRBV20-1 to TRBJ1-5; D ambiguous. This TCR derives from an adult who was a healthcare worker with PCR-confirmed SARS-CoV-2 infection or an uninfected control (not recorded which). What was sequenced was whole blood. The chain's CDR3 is CSASSGGPQPQHF. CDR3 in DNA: TGCAGTGCTAGTTCGGGTGGGCCTCAGCCCCAGCATTTT.